This TCR beta chain is from a study of T cell changes during pregnancy in multiple sclerosis. The CDR3 runs to 15 residues. CDR1 and CDR2 from the germline V gene are SGHRS and YFSETQ. Unmatched junction bases numbered 6, after V lost 0 bases and J lost 4 bases. This table comes from immunoSEQ multiplex PCR, and its TCRdb copy is limited to in-frame clones, with some not included. The sample yields tens of thousands of clones, 75% to 90% seen once. This clonotype originated in a female donor with multiple sclerosis, enrolled in a pregnancy study. This chain connects TRBV5-1 to TRBJ1-2, with 7 bases fitting TRBD1. Sample: CD4+ T cells from peripheral blood mononuclear cells, taken in the first trimester of pregnancy. The CDR3 region has the DNA TGCGCCAGCAGCTTGGCCGAGGGGGCACCCTATGGCTACACCTTC. This encodes CASSLAEGAPYGYTF. Full variable domain (missing parts from reference TRBV5-1 and TRBJ1-2): KAGVTQTPRYLIKTRGQQVTLSCSPISGHRSVSWYQQTPGQGLQFLFEYFSETQRNKGNFPGRFSGRQFSNSRSEMNVSTLELGDSALYLCASSLAEGAPYGYTFGSGTRLTVV.